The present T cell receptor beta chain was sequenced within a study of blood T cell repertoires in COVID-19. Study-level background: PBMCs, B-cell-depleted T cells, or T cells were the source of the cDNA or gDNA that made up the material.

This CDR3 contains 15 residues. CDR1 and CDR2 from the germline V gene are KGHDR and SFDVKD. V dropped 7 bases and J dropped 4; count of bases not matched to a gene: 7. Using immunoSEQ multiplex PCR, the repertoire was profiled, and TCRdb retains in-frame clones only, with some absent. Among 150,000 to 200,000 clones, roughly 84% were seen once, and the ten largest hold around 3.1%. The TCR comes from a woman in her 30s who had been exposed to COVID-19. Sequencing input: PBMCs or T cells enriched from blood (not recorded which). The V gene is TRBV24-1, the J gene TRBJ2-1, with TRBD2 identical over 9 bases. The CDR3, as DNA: TGTGCCACCAGGTGGGGGACTAGCCCTTACAATGAGCAGTTCTTC. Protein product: CATRWGTSPYNEQFF.